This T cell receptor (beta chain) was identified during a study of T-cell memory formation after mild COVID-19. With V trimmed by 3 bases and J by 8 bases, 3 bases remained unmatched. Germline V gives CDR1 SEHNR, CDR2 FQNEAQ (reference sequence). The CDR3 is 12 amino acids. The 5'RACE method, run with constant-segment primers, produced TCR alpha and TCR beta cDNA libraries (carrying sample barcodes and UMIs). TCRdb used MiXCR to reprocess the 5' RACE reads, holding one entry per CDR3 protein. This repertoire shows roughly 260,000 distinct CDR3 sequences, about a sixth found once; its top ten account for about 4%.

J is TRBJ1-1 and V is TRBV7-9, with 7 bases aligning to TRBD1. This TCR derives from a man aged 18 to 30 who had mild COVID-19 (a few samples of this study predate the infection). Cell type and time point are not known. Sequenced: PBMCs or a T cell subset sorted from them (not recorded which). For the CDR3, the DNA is TGTGCCAGCAGCTTGGAGGACAGGGAAGCTTTCTTT. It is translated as CASSLEDREAFF.